The 2 T cell receptor beta chains below were found in one sample sequenced in a study of response to subunit inactivated influenza vaccine. Via MiXCR, TCRdb re-called the RT-PCR reads, giving one row per CDR3 protein. The repertoire consists of more than 400,000 distinct CDR3 sequences, with approximately 11% occurring once and the leading ten covering approximately 12%. Sequencing was performed on PBMCs from blood, taken 45 days after vaccination. These receptors originate from a man in his forties or fifties who received an inactivated influenza vaccine.

This clonotype has more than one count but fewer than ten. The chain links TRBV10-3 to TRBJ2-1; 9 bases are shared with TRBD2. The CDR3 length is 14 residues. Germline assignment: CDR1 ENHRY and CDR2 SYGVKD. V shed 8 bases, J shed 7 bases, and the junction held 9 bases outside the gene matches. In DNA form, the CDR3 reads TGTGCCATCGGAGACCTTAGCGGGAGAAATGAGCAGTTCTTC. Amino acids: CAIGDLSGRNEQFF.

The chain combines TRBV14 with TRBJ2-7; 10 bases agree with TRBD2. The CDR3 extends over 17 amino acids. In germline, CDR1 is SGHDN, CDR2 FVKESK. V gave up 2 bases and J gave up 5 bases; unmatched junction bases: 12. The CDR3 reads CASSQTRASGRLNEQYF. The CDR3 bases are TGTGCCAGCAGCCAAACGAGGGCTAGCGGGAGACTTAACGAGCAGTACTTC.